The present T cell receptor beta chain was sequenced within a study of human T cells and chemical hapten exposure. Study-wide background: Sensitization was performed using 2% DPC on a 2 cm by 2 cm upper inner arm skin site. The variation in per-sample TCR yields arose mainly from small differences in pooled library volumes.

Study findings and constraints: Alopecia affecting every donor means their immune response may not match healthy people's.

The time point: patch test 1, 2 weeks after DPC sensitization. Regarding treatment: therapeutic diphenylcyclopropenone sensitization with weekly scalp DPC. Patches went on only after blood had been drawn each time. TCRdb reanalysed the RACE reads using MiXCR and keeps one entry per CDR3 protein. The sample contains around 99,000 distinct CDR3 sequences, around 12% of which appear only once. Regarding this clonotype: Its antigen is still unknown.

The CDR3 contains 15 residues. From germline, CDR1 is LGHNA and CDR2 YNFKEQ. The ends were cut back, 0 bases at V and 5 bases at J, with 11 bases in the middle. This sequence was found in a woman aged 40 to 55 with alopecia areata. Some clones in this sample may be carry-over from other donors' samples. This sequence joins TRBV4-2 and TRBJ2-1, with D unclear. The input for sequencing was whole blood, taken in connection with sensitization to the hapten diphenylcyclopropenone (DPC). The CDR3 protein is CASSQDGSDNNEQFF. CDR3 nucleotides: TGTGCCAGCAGCCAAGATGGCAGCGACAACAATGAGCAGTTCTTC.